These T cell receptor beta chains were read from a single sample in a study of blood T cell repertoires in COVID-19. Measured with immunoSEQ multiplex PCR; TCRdb has only the in-frame clones, and not every one. The repertoire consists of some 100,000 clones, with 85% to 90% occurring once and the leading ten covering 4.8%. Material for sequencing was peripheral blood. These receptors were collected from an elderly woman with active COVID-19. Both conserved end residues are part of each CDR3. Each record gives: V gene, J gene, D gene, clone size, CDR3 protein, CDR3 DNA. A D gene is named only where the DNA matches it firmly. For some rows the clone size is stated as once, few or many, or as a class when expanded; others skip it.

>TRBV18|TRBJ2-2|TRBD1|-
CASSQEDRDRTGELFF
TGTGCCAGCTCACAAGAGGACAGGGATAGGACCGGGGAGCTGTTTTTT
>TRBV27|TRBJ2-2|-|-
CASSFPDTGELFF
TGTGCCAGCAGTTTTCCAGACACCGGGGAGCTGTTTTTT
>TRBV7-9|TRBJ1-5|-|few
CASSQGQGYSNQPQHF
TGTGCCAGCAGCCAGGGGCAGGGGTATAGCAATCAGCCCCAGCATTTT
>TRBV7-9|TRBJ1-1|TRBD1|-
CASSSSGGHRYTEAFF
TGTGCCAGCAGCAGCTCAGGGGGGCATCGATACACTGAAGCTTTCTTT
>TRBV6-1|TRBJ1-1|TRBD1|-
CASSEAGGADEAFF
TGTGCCAGCAGTGAGGCAGGGGGCGCGGATGAAGCTTTCTTT
>TRBV18|TRBJ2-3|TRBD2|few
CASSFTPSGRGEQYF
TGTGCCAGCTCATTCACTCCTAGCGGGAGAGGGGAGCAGTATTTT
>TRBV7-9|TRBJ1-4|-|-
CASSFGGSGEKLFF
TGTGCCAGCAGCTTCGGGGGGTCCGGTGAAAAACTGTTTTTT
>TRBV5-1|TRBJ2-3|-|-
CASSRGASEDTQYF
TGCGCCAGCAGCCGGGGGGCTAGCGAGGATACGCAGTATTTT
>TRBV6-6|TRBJ2-1|TRBD2|-
CASSWGGNEQFF
TGTGCCAGCAGTTGGGGGGGCAATGAGCAGTTCTTC
>TRBV7-2|TRBJ1-1|TRBD1|-
CASSSAKGQRREAFF
TGTGCCAGCAGCTCGGCAAAGGGACAGAGAAGAGAAGCTTTCTTT
>TRBV7-3|TRBJ2-3|-|once
CASSADYGSDTQYF
TGTGCCAGCAGCGCGGACTACGGCTCAGATACGCAGTATTTT
>TRBV5-1|TRBJ1-2|TRBD1|-
CASSLGTGYGYTF
TGCGCCAGCAGCTTAGGGACAGGATATGGCTACACCTTC
>TRBV7-8|TRBJ2-7|-|few
CASSTGTAGVSEQYF
TGTGCCAGCAGCACCGGTACGGCAGGGGTTTCCGAGCAGTACTTC
>TRBV7-3|TRBJ2-2|-|-
CASSRTVNTGELFF
TGTGCCAGCAGCAGGACAGTTAACACCGGGGAGCTGTTTTTT
>TRBV30|TRBJ2-5|-|-
CAWNQGLGRETQYF
TGTGCCTGGAATCAGGGCTTGGGGCGAGAGACCCAGTACTTC
>TRBV19|TRBJ2-1|-|-
CASSPFAGLSYNEQFF
TGTGCCAGTAGTCCTTTTGCCGGACTCTCCTACAATGAGCAGTTCTTC
>TRBV5-1|TRBJ1-1|-|-
CASSRETVNTEAFF
TGCGCCAGCAGCCGGGAGACGGTAAACACTGAAGCTTTCTTT
>TRBV12-3/TRBV12-4|TRBJ1-4|-|-
CASSEGTDEKLFF
TGTGCCAGTTCGGAGGGGACGGATGAAAAACTGTTTTTT
>TRBV11-2|TRBJ1-6|TRBD1|-
CASSPRGDSPLHF
TGTGCCAGCAGCCCCAGGGGGGATTCACCCCTCCACTTT
>TRBV28|TRBJ2-7|-|-
CASSPQWGGTYEQYF
TGTGCCAGCAGTCCCCAGTGGGGCGGAACCTACGAGCAGTACTTC
>TRBV6-5|TRBJ2-3|TRBD2|-
CASTLAGADTQYF
TGTGCCAGCACCTTAGCGGGAGCAGATACGCAGTATTTT